This entry lists 9 T cell receptor beta chains sequenced from one sample in a study of identical twins. TCRdb re-analysed the 5' RACE reads in MiXCR, keeping a single row per CDR3 protein. Counted here are nearly 650,000 distinct CDR3 sequences, less than 9% occurring once; the ten biggest clones make up roughly 1.6%. These data were likewise used in another study, on yellow fever vaccine responses in identical twins.

The sample comprised PBMCs. The receptors shown here come from a woman younger than 35 in good health.

This clonotype was detected only a few times. V gene TRBV20-1 combines with J gene TRBJ1-5; D not resolved. V was cut by 2 bases and J by 6 bases, with 8 bases left in between. The CDR3 contains 12 residues. Per the germline V gene, CDR1 is DFQATT and CDR2 is SNEGSKA (reference sequence). CDR3: CSARSNPQPQHF. In DNA form, the CDR3 reads TGCAGTGCTAGATCCAACCCTCAGCCCCAGCATTTT.

This clonotype turned up a few times. The V call is TRBV10-3, the J call TRBJ1-3, with D perhaps TRBD1 (5 bases). This CDR3 contains 13 residues. The germline V gene encodes CDR1 ENHRY and CDR2 SYGVKD. The V end was cut by 8 bases, the J end by 0 bases, with 8 bases between. This chain's CDR3 is CAIGTYSGNTIYF. CDR3 nucleotides: TGTGCCATCGGGACCTACTCTGGAAACACCATATATTTT.

This clonotype appeared many times. As DNA, the CDR3 is TGTGCCACCGCAGGGGCAGGGGAAAGGAGGACCAAGAACAATGAGCAGTTCTTC. Translation: CATAGAGERRTKNNEQFF. This chain connects TRBV27 to TRBJ2-1; D is perhaps TRBD1 (6 bases). Germline V gene data show CDR1 as MNHEY and CDR2 as SMNVEV (reference sequence). The CDR3 totals 18 residues. Trimming pared 10 bases from V and 5 bases from J, leaving 30 bases between.

This clonotype appeared many times. The rearrangement links TRBV12-3 or TRBV12-4 to TRBJ2-5, with 7 bases fitting TRBD2. V gave up 4 bases and J gave up 1 base; unmatched junction bases: 3. The CDR3 runs 14 residues. The CDR3 nucleotides are TGTGCCAGCAGTTCTGTAGCGGGCCAAGAGACCCAGTACTTC. Its protein is CASSSVAGQETQYF.

This clonotype was counted at least ten times. The chain has TRBV12-3 or TRBV12-4 and TRBJ1-2; D is perhaps TRBD1 (5 bases). The CDR3 covers 13 residues. Trimming shortened V by 7 bases and J by 7 bases, and 16 bases separated the two germline ends. For the CDR3, the DNA is TGTGCCAGCACACCGACGGGGGGTCGTGGCTACACCTTC. It yields the protein CASTPTGGRGYTF.

This clonotype occurred many times. V and J are TRBV9 and TRBJ2-1; 7 nucleotides match TRBD2. The V gene end was trimmed by 6 bases and the J gene end by 2 bases; junction bases not matched to a gene: 11. Germline V lookup: CDR1 SGDLS, CDR2 YYNGEE. The CDR3 is 16 residues long. The chain's CDR3 is CASNRGGEGTYNEQFF. In nucleotides, the CDR3 is TGTGCCAGCAATCGGGGAGGGGAGGGAACCTACAATGAGCAGTTCTTC.

This rearrangement joins TRBV20-1 to TRBJ1-2, with TRBD1 as a possible D gene (5 bases). The V end was cut by 5 bases, the J end by 4 bases, with 17 bases between. Germline V CDR1 and CDR2: DFQATT, SNEGSKA (reference sequence). The CDR3 extends over 14 amino acids. The CDR3 bases are TGCAGTGCTCTGGTGGGGGGATCTCGCTATGGCTACACCTTC. Protein product: CSALVGGSRYGYTF.

This clonotype was found a few times. The chain joins TRBV29-1 to TRBJ1-1; the D is unclear. Between the trimmed V and J ends, which lost 0 bases and 1 base, there was a span of 6 bases. The length of the CDR3 is 13 residues. From germline, CDR1 is SQVTM and CDR2 ANQGSEA. The CDR3 region is CSVEDAWNTEAFF. The CDR3 DNA reads as TGCAGCGTTGAAGATGCGTGGAACACTGAAGCTTTCTTT.

This clonotype was counted only a few times. The chain employs TRBV10-2 and TRBJ2-1, with TRBD2 matching over 13 bases. Germline V gene lookup returns CDR1 WSHSY and CDR2 SAAADI. Trimming removed 6 bases from V and 8 bases from J; junction bases left unmatched: 16. The CDR3 sequence is 18 residues long. The CDR3 coding sequence is TGCGCCAGCAGCAGCACTAGCGGGGGGGCCGTTTTTCGCGATGAGCAGTTCTTC. Protein: CASSSTSGGAVFRDEQFF.